These 30 T cell receptor beta chains were all obtained from the same sample, sequenced in a study of T cells in tumors after PD-1 blockade. Only in-frame clones appear in the TCRdb table, and some are missing; sequencing was by immunoSEQ multiplex PCR. The table shows 45,000 to 60,000 clones, with approximately 79% occurring only once. Source: PBMCs, taken before anti-PD-1 therapy. These receptors were collected from a human donor with advanced basal cell or squamous cell carcinoma (not recorded which).

The sample holds a few counts of this clone. The chain is built from TRBV19 and TRBJ1-2; 8 bases match TRBD1. The CDR3 has 15 amino acids. V trimming: 5 bases; J trimming: 8 bases; junction bases outside the gene matches: 13. Germline lookup yields CDR1 LNHDA and CDR2 SQIVND (reference sequence). The CDR3 region has the DNA TGTGCCAGTAGTTTAGGACAGGGCGGCGTTGGCGGCTACACCTTC. Translating gives CASSLGQGGVGGYTF.

This clone turned up a few times. This chain links TRBV27 with TRBJ1-1; no clear D. Germline V gene lookup returns CDR1 MNHEY and CDR2 SMNVEV (reference sequence). The CDR3 contains 13 residues. The V and J ends lost 2 bases and 5 bases respectively, with 9 bases between them. CDR3: CASSLQVWTEAFF. The DNA for the CDR3 is TGTGCCAGCAGTTTACAGGTTTGGACTGAAGCTTTCTTT.

The chain carries TRBV19 and TRBJ2-1, with 10 bases lining up with TRBD2. With V trimmed by 3 bases and J by 8 bases, 16 bases remained unmatched. The CDR3 length is 18 residues. Germline lookup yields CDR1 LNHDA and CDR2 SQIVND (reference sequence). CDR3 sequence (DNA): TGTGCCAGTAGTATTCTGCCTAGCGGGAGTCTGAAGGGCGATGAGCAGTTCTTC. This codes for CASSILPSGSLKGDEQFF.

The V gene is TRBV5-1, the J gene TRBJ2-5, with TRBD2 identical over 11 bases. Looked up from germline, CDR1 is SGHRS and CDR2 is YFSETQ. This CDR3 region has 16 residues. V lost 4 bases to trimming and J lost 6 bases; unmatched junction nucleotides: 11. In DNA, the CDR3 is TGCGCCAGCAGCACCCGAGGTAGCGGGGGGGTGCAGACCCAGTACTTC. It specifies CASSTRGSGGVQTQYF. The full variable domain, in which reference TRBV5-1 and TRBJ2-5 provide the parts outside the CDR3, is KAGVTQTPRYLIKTRGQQVTLSCSPISGHRSVSWYQQTPGQGLQFLFEYFSETQRNKGNFPGRFSGRQFSNSRSEMNVSTLELGDSALYLCASSTRGSGGVQTQYFGPGTRLLVL.

The chain links TRBV5-8 to TRBJ1-5, with D unclear. Trimming stripped 3 bases from V and 4 bases from J, with 17 bases between. Germline CDR1 reads SGHTS; CDR2 reads YDEGEE. The CDR3 has 16 residues. CDR3 coding DNA: TGTGCCAGCAGCTCAGTGTATACAGTTAAGAATCAGCCCCAGCATTTT. Protein: CASSSVYTVKNQPQHF. Filled out from reference TRBV5-8 and TRBJ1-5, the complete variable domain reads EAGVTQSPTHLIKTRGQQATLRCSPISGHTSVYWYQQALGLGLQFLLWYDEGEERNRGNFPPRFSGRQFPNYSSELNVNALELEDSALYLCASSSVYTVKNQPQHFGDGTRLSIL.

The V call is TRBV29-1, the J call TRBJ2-1; 9 bases map to TRBD2. The CDR3 sequence is 17 residues long. V dropped 1 base and J dropped 0; count of bases not matched to a gene: 7. CDR1 is SQVTM, CDR2 ANQGSEA, per germline. The CDR3 region is CSVEAFSGSSSYNEQFF. The CDR3 DNA reads as TGCAGCGTTGAAGCATTTAGCGGGAGTAGCTCCTACAATGAGCAGTTCTTC.

The genes are TRBV6-5 and TRBJ1-5; 9 nucleotides match TRBD1. V was clipped by 0 bases and J by 6 bases; unmatched bases: 6. The CDR3 sequence is 16 residues long. Per the germline V gene, CDR1 is MNHEY and CDR2 is SVGAGI. The CDR3, as DNA: TGTGCCAGCAGTTACTCCCCCACAGGGGGCGGTCAGCCCCAGCATTTT. Its translation is CASSYSPTGGGQPQHF.

V and J are TRBV9 and TRBJ2-5; possible D gene TRBD2, 7 bases. Looked up from germline, CDR1 is SGDLS and CDR2 is YYNGEE. V was cut by 4 bases and J by 4 bases, with 14 bases left in between. The CDR3 spans 14 residues. CDR3 in DNA: TGTGCCAGCAGCCAGGGGAGGGCTGGAGAGACCCAGTACTTC. Translating gives CASSQGRAGETQYF.

The rearrangement links TRBV6-4 to TRBJ2-1; 10 bases match TRBD1. V was pared by 4 bases and J by 5 bases, with 5 bases of the junction left unmatched. CDR3 length: 15 residues. Germline V gene lookup returns CDR1 MRHNA and CDR2 SNTAGT. The CDR3 reads CASSVWTGGNNEQFF. For the CDR3, the DNA is TGTGCCAGCAGTGTCTGGACAGGGGGGAACAATGAGCAGTTCTTC.

The gene calls are TRBV27 and TRBJ1-4; 9 nucleotides match TRBD1. Per the germline V gene, CDR1 is MNHEY and CDR2 is SMNVEV (reference sequence). The V segment lost 5 bases and the J segment 0 bases; nucleotides outside the gene matches: 4. The CDR3 has 16 amino acids. Here the CDR3 DNA reads TGTGCCAGCAGTACCCGACAGGGGGCAACTAATGAAAAACTGTTTTTT. This translates into CASSTRQGATNEKLFF.

This chain links TRBV23-1 with TRBJ1-5; weak D call: TRBD1 (6 bases). Being an ORF, TRBV23-1 has a function that is uncertain. The CDR3 runs 17 residues. Deletions cut 7 bases from V and 4 bases from J, with 23 bases between. The CDR3 region is CASIHGWGPKGNQPQHF. The CDR3 DNA reads as TGCGCCAGCATTCATGGGTGGGGGCCAAAGGGGAATCAGCCCCAGCATTTT.

The gene calls are TRBV10-3 and TRBJ2-6, with 8 bases fitting TRBD1. V dropped 8 bases and J dropped 0; count of bases not matched to a gene: 6. This CDR3 has 16 amino acids. The germline V gene has CDR1 ENHRY and CDR2 SYGVKD. In nucleotides, the CDR3 is TGTGCCATCTCGGACAGGGTCTCCTCTGGGGCCAACGTCCTGACTTTC. It translates to CAISDRVSSGANVLTF.

The chain has TRBV10-3 and TRBJ2-3; D remains ambiguous. This CDR3 contains 14 residues. Trimming removed 6 bases at V and 6 bases at J, with 16 bases between. CDR1 is ENHRY and CDR2 is SYGVKD in the germline V gene. The CDR3 protein is CAIRPERSVDTQYF. DNA of the CDR3: TGTGCCATCAGGCCGGAGCGATCGGTGGATACGCAGTATTTT.

This chain connects TRBV28 to TRBJ1-4; the match to TRBD1 covers 9 bases. This CDR3 comprises 15 residues. V was pared by 5 bases and J by 4 bases, with 5 bases of the junction left unmatched. The germline V gene has CDR1 MDHEN and CDR2 SYDVKM. Here the CDR3 reads CASSLGTGYNEKLFF. The CDR3 DNA sequence: TGTGCCAGCAGTCTCGGGACAGGGTATAATGAAAAACTGTTTTTT.

The chain couples TRBV4-1 to TRBJ2-7; the D gene is possibly TRBD2 (5 bases). V lost 5 bases, J lost 3 bases, and 17 bases lay in between. The length of the CDR3 is 15 residues. Germline CDR1 is MGHRA and CDR2 is YSYEKL. The CDR3 sequence is CASSDPPGLHYEQYF. The CDR3 coding sequence is TGCGCCAGCAGCGATCCTCCTGGACTTCACTACGAGCAGTACTTC.

This clone was counted only a few times. The rearrangement joins TRBV15 to TRBJ2-1; tentatively, D is TRBD1 (5 bases). This CDR3 has 15 residues. The V and J ends lost 5 bases and 5 bases respectively, with 16 bases between them. Germline loops: CDR1 LNHNV, CDR2 YYDKDF (reference sequence). The CDR3 nucleotides read TGTGCCACCAGCCAGGGTCGGTCTTACCACAATGAGCAGTTCTTC. Translation: CATSQGRSYHNEQFF.

This CDR3 reads CAISGGGDTQYF. The DNA of the CDR3 is TGTGCCATTAGCGGGGGTGGGGATACGCAGTATTTT. The chain links TRBV10-3 to TRBJ2-3; 9 bases line up with TRBD2. With 9 bases clipped from V and 6 bases from J, the junction kept 4 bases outside the gene matches. The CDR3 is made up of 12 amino acids. Looked up from germline, CDR1 is ENHRY and CDR2 is SYGVKD.

The chain carries TRBV4-1 and TRBJ2-7; the match to TRBD2 covers 8 bases. The ends lost 6 bases at V and 0 bases at J; junction bases unmatched: 7. Germline CDR1 reads MGHRA; CDR2 reads YSYEKL. CDR3 length: 15 amino acids. As DNA, the CDR3 is TGCGCCAGCAGGGTCGGACTAGCAAACTCCTACGAGCAGTACTTC. Its translation is CASRVGLANSYEQYF.

The J gene is TRBJ1-5, the V gene TRBV5-1; tentatively, D is TRBD1 (5 bases). Per germline, CDR1 SGHRS and CDR2 YFSETQ. Trimming shortened V by 4 bases and J by 10 bases, and 18 bases separated the two germline ends. CDR3 size: 14 residues. The CDR3 region is CASSLGTGQEPQHF. The CDR3 DNA reads as TGCGCCAGCAGCCTAGGGACGGGCCAGGAACCCCAGCATTTT.

The chain's CDR3 is CASRAITSTDTQYF. The CDR3 nucleotides are TGCGCCAGCAGGGCGATAACTAGCACAGATACGCAGTATTTT. The chain combines TRBV5-1 with TRBJ2-3; D gene uncertain. Trimming took 5 bases from V and 0 from J, leaving 10 bases between them. The CDR3 is 14 amino acids. CDR1 is SGHRS, CDR2 YFSETQ, per germline.

This clone was detected only a few times. This chain joins TRBV2 and TRBJ2-2; 12 bases line up with TRBD2. This CDR3 comprises 17 residues. Losses at the gene ends were 6 bases for V and 4 bases for J; bases not matched to a gene: 9. CDR1 is SNHLY, CDR2 FYNNEI, per germline. The CDR3 is CASSPPSGGAGTGELFF. CDR3 DNA sequence: TGTGCCAGCAGCCCCCCTAGCGGGGGGGCCGGCACCGGGGAGCTGTTTTTT. Supplemented by reference TRBV2 and TRBJ2-2, the full variable domain reads EPEVTQTPSHQVTQMGQEVILRCVPISNHLYFYWYRQILGQKVEFLVSFYNNEISEKSEIFDDQFSVERPDGSNFTLKIRSTKLEDSAMYFCASSPPSGGAGTGELFFGEGSRLTVL.

This chain uses TRBV27 with TRBJ1-1, with 8 positions matching TRBD1. This CDR3 spans 13 amino acids. V was pared by 2 bases and J by 6 bases, with 2 bases of the junction left unmatched. CDR1 MNHEY and CDR2 SMNVEV come from the germline V gene (reference sequence). The chain's CDR3 is CASSLGRGPEAFF. The CDR3 DNA is TGTGCCAGCAGTTTAGGCAGGGGGCCTGAAGCTTTCTTT.

The V call is TRBV23-1, the J call TRBJ2-7; D is possibly TRBD1 (5 bases). TRBV23-1 is labeled an ORF, and its function is uncertain. Trimming pared 2 bases from V and 5 bases from J, leaving 13 bases between. The CDR3 is 14 residues long. The CDR3 region has the DNA TGCGCCAGCAGTCAAACAGGCCCGTCCCACGAGCAGTACTTC. Its protein is CASSQTGPSHEQYF.

The chain employs TRBV21-1 and TRBJ1-5; the table assigns TRBD1, which was not confirmed against the DNA. TRBV21-1 counts as a pseudogene. The CDR3 runs to 17 residues. The CDR3 DNA sequence: TGTGCCAGCAGCAAAGTTAATAAGACAGCAGGTACGGGGCCCCAGCATTTT. Its protein is CASSKVNKTAGTGPQHF.

The V call is TRBV6-4, the J call TRBJ2-1; D uncertain. The CDR3 runs 11 residues. Germline loops: CDR1 MRHNA, CDR2 SNTAGT. V lost 5 bases and J 9 bases, leaving 8 bases between the germline ends. The CDR3 DNA reads TGTGCCAGCAGTTTAGGCGGTGAGCAGTTCTTC. Its protein product is CASSLGGEQFF.

The chain couples TRBV6-5 to TRBJ1-2; 10 bases are a match to TRBD1. J was trimmed by 4 bases and V by 8 bases; bases with no gene match: 4. Germline CDR1 and CDR2: MNHEY and SVGAGI. The CDR3 runs to 13 residues. This chain's CDR3 is CASRTGGSYGYTF. The DNA for the CDR3 is TGTGCCAGCCGGACAGGGGGGAGCTATGGCTACACCTTC.

The CDR3 nucleotides read TGCGCCAGCAGCCAAGATCCTACAGCTAATTCACCCCTCCACTTT. As protein: CASSQDPTANSPLHF. The J gene is TRBJ1-6, the V gene TRBV4-1, with D unclear. The CDR3 extends over 15 amino acids. Germline V gene data show CDR1 as MGHRA and CDR2 as YSYEKL. With 0 bases removed from V and 6 bases from J, the gap between germline ends came to 9 bases.

The chain couples TRBV19 to TRBJ2-7; unclear D gene. This CDR3 has 12 residues. From germline, CDR1 is LNHDA and CDR2 SQIVND (reference sequence). Trimming pared 1 base from V and 3 bases from J, leaving 4 bases between. Here the CDR3 reads CASSIGVYEQYF. As DNA, the CDR3 is TGTGCCAGTAGTATAGGTGTCTACGAGCAGTACTTC.

This clone is medium-sized (0.01 to 0.1%) in the sample. The chain uses TRBV5-6 and TRBJ1-6, with a tentative D call TRBD1 (5 bases). CDR1 and CDR2 from the germline V gene are SGHDT and YYEEEE. CDR3 length equals 15 residues. The germline V and J ends were trimmed by 2 bases and 4 bases, with 10 bases remaining between them. The CDR3 loop reads CASSFWGFYNSPLHF. The CDR3 DNA reads TGTGCCAGCAGCTTCTGGGGGTTTTATAATTCACCCCTCCACTTT.

The chain is built from TRBV24-1 and TRBJ1-3, with 8 bases aligning to TRBD1. The CDR3 consists of 17 residues. Germline CDR1 KGHDR, CDR2 SFDVKD. With 4 bases clipped from V and 0 bases from J, the junction kept 7 bases outside the gene matches. CDR3 nucleotides: TGTGCCACCAGTGAACGGGACAGGCCGAGCTCTGGAAACACCATATATTTT. This translates into CATSERDRPSSGNTIYF.